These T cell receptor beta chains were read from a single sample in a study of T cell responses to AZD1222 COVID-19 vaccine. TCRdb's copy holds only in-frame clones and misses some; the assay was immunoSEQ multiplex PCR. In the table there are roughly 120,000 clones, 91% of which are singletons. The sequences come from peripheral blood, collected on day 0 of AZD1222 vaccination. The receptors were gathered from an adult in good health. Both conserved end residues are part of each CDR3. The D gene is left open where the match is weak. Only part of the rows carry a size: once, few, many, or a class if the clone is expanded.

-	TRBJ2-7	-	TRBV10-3	CAISEPASRVWEQYF	TGTGCCATCAGTGAGCCGGCTTCCCGGGTGTGGGAGCAGTACTTC
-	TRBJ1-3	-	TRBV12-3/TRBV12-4	CASRPYVGDTIYF	TGTGCCAGCCGACCTTACGTGGGGGACACCATATATTTT
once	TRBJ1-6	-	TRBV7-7	CASSPRLDSPLHF	TGTGCTAGCAGCCCCCGATTGGATTCACCCCTCCACTTT
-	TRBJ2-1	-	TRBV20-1	CSGGNYNEQFF	TGCAGTGGCGGCAATTACAATGAGCAGTTCTTC
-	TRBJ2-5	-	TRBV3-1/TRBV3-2	CASSIGTKETQYF	TGTGCCAGCAGTATCGGCACGAAAGAGACCCAGTACTTC
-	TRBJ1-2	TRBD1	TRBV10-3	CATWDSYGYTF	TGTGCCACCTGGGACAGCTATGGCTACACCTTC
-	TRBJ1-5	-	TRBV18	CASSLIDVQSGQPQHF	TGTGCCAGCTCACTAATCGACGTCCAAAGCGGTCAGCCCCAGCATTTT
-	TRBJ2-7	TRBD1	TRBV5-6	CASSFGQGRYEQYF	TGTGCCAGCAGCTTCGGACAGGGGCGCTACGAGCAGTACTTC
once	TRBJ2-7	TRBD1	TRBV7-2	CASSLDRGLSYEQYF	TGTGCCAGCAGCTTAGACAGGGGGCTATCCTACGAGCAGTACTTC
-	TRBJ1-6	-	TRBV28	CASSWGQTWNSPLHF	TGTGCCAGCAGTTGGGGTCAGACTTGGAATTCACCCCTCCACTTT
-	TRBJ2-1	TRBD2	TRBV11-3	CASSPLAGGSYNEQFF	TGTGCCAGCAGCCCCTTAGCGGGGGGCTCCTACAATGAGCAGTTCTTC
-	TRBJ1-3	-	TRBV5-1	CASSLGGLNTIYF	TGCGCCAGCAGCTTGGGAGGCTTAAACACCATATATTTT
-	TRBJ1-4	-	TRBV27	CATGGNNEKLFF	TGTGCCACCGGGGGGAACAATGAAAAACTGTTTTTT
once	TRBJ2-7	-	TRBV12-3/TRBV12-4	CASTPRGRGEQYF	TGTGCCAGCACTCCTCGGGGCAGGGGCGAGCAGTACTTC
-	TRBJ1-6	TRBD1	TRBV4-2	CASSQGGGDPNSPLHF	TGTGCCAGCAGCCAAGGAGGGGGCGATCCAAATTCACCCCTCCACTTT
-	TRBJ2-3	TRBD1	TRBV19	CASKKDRGTDTQYF	TGTGCCAGTAAGAAGGACAGGGGAACAGATACGCAGTATTTT
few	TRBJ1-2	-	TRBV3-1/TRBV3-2	CASSPTRGDGYTF	TGTGCCAGCAGCCCTACAAGGGGGGACGGCTACACCTTC
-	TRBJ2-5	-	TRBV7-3	CASSLRAATNTLEAGIQETQYF	TGTGCCAGCAGCTTAAGAGCGGCGACAAACACTCTTGAAGCAGGGATCCAAGAGACCCAGTACTTC
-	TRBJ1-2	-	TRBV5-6	CASSLDPGQNYGYTF	TGTGCCAGCAGCTTGGACCCGGGGCAGAACTATGGCTACACCTTC
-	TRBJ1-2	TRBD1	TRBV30	CAWSRDSQSGYTF	TGTGCCTGGAGCCGGGACAGTCAGTCGGGCTACACCTTC
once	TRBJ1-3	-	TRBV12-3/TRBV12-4	CASSFTGGNTIYF	TGTGCCAGCAGTTTTACAGGGGGAAACACCATATATTTT
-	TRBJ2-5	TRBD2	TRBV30	CAWSRDPGGETQYF	TGTGCCTGGAGTCGAGACCCGGGGGGAGAGACCCAGTACTTC
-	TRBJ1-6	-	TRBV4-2	CASSQRSSRSLHF	TGTGCCAGCAGCCAACGATCAAGTCGGTCCCTCCACTTT
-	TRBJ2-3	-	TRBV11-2	CASSLAGFPTDTQYF	TGTGCCAGCAGCTTAGCCGGATTTCCTACAGATACGCAGTATTTT
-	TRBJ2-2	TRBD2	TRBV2	CASKRDYTGELFF	TGTGCCAGCAAGCGGGACTACACCGGGGAGCTGTTTTTT
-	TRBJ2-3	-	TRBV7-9	CASSRLGTAAADTQYF	TGTGCCAGCAGCAGGTTAGGGACGGCGGCGGCAGATACGCAGTATTTT
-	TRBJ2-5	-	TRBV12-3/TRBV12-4	CASTPPNQETQYF	TGTGCCAGCACCCCACCGAACCAAGAGACCCAGTACTTC
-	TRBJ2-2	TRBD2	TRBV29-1	CSALSSGTSDWVAGELFF	TGCAGCGCATTATCTAGCGGGACGTCCGATTGGGTGGCCGGGGAGCTGTTTTTT
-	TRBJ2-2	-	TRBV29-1	CSITVGPGELFF	TGCAGCATCACAGTGGGTCCCGGGGAGCTGTTTTTT
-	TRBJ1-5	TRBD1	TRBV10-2	CASRMTGGQPQHF	TGCGCCAGCAGAATGACAGGGGGTCAGCCCCAGCATTTT
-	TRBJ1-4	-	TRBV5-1	CASSLGRAGSEKLFF	TGCGCCAGCAGCTTGGGCAGGGCCGGGTCCGAAAAACTGTTTTTT
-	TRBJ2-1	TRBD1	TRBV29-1	CSAKQGLNEQFF	TGCAGCGCTAAACAGGGGCTCAATGAGCAGTTCTTC
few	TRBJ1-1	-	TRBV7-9	CASSFDGLNTEAFF	TGTGCCAGCAGCTTTGACGGGCTGAACACTGAAGCTTTCTTT
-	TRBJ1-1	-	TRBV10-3	CAISWQGGSEAFF	TGTGCCATCAGTTGGCAGGGAGGTTCTGAAGCTTTCTTT
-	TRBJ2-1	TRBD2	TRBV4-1	CASSLPRGGADEQFF	TGCGCCAGCAGCCTCCCTAGGGGAGGGGCCGATGAGCAGTTCTTC
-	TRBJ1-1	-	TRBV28	CAIQGTAEAFF	TGTGCCATCCAGGGGACTGCTGAAGCTTTCTTT
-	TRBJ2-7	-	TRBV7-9	CASSPPLRGGRGEQYF	TGTGCCAGCAGCCCACCCCTCAGGGGGGGCCGAGGCGAGCAGTACTTC
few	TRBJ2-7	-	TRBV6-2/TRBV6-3	CASSFLSGLREQYF	TGTGCCAGCAGTTTTCTGAGCGGTTTACGAGAGCAGTACTTC
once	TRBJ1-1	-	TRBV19	CASSTPMITEAFF	TGTGCCAGTAGTACCCCAATGATAACTGAAGCTTTCTTT
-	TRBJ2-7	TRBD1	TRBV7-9	CASSLNTGGGDEQYF	TGTGCCAGCAGCTTAAATACAGGGGGCGGCGACGAGCAGTACTTC
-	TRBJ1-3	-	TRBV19	CASSIGGSGNTIYF	TGTGCCAGTAGTATTGGAGGCTCTGGAAACACCATATATTTT
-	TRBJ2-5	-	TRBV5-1	CASSFTGAWETQYF	TGCGCCAGCAGCTTTACGGGGGCTTGGGAGACCCAGTACTTC
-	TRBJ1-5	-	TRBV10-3	CAISDEAGSDNQPQHF	TGTGCCATCAGTGATGAGGCGGGGTCGGATAATCAGCCCCAGCATTTT
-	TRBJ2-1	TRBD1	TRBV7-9	CASSSDHRGHEQFF	TGTGCCAGCAGCTCCGATCACAGGGGTCATGAGCAGTTCTTC
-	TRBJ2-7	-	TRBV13	CASSFERGRSGEQYF	TGTGCCAGCAGCTTCGAGAGGGGCCGATCGGGGGAGCAGTACTTC
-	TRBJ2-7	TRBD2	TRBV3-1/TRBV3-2	CASSWTSGVGYEQYF	TGTGCCAGCAGCTGGACTAGCGGGGTGGGCTACGAGCAGTACTTC
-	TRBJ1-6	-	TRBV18	CASSPSGLGSYNSPLHF	TGTGCCAGCTCACCCTCGGGCTTAGGTTCCTATAATTCACCCCTCCACTTT
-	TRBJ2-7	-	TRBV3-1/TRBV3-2	CASSPTLGPYEQYF	TGTGCCAGCAGCCCGACCCTGGGACCCTACGAGCAGTACTTC
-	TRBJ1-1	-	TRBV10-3	CAISERGETEAFF	TGTGCCATCAGTGAGCGGGGGGAGACTGAAGCTTTCTTT
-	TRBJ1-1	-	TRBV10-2	CASGPGGEAFF	TGCGCCAGCGGCCCTGGGGGTGAAGCTTTCTTT
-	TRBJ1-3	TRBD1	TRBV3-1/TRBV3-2	CASRKGQYSGNTIYF	TGTGCCAGCAGGAAGGGACAGTACTCTGGAAACACCATATATTTT
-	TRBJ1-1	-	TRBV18	CASSPIADLRNTEAFF	TGTGCCAGCTCACCTATCGCCGACTTGAGGAACACTGAAGCTTTCTTT
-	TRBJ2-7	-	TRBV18	CASSPSGTPNEQYF	TGTGCCAGCTCACCATCAGGGACTCCGAACGAGCAGTACTTC
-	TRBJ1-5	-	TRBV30	CAWSAGAQPQHF	TGTGCCTGGAGTGCCGGGGCTCAGCCCCAGCATTTT